The TCR beta chain described here comes from a study of shared clonotypes between healthy human individuals. Germline V lookup: CDR1 MGHRA, CDR2 YSYEKL. This CDR3 comprises 16 residues. V lost 8 bases to trimming and J lost 3 bases, with 20 bases between them. Naive CD8 cells comprised CD45RO-negative, CCR7-positively selected cells, excluding terminally differentiated effector memory CD45RA+ cells. Repertoires were generated with immunoSEQ multiplex PCR, while TCRdb's copy carries only in-frame clones and drops some. The sample contains hundreds of thousands of clones, roughly 96% of which appear only once.

This chain links TRBV4-1 with TRBJ2-1, with D perhaps matching TRBD2 (7 bases). The receptor comes from a woman under 40 in good health. Sequencing input: naive CD8+ T cells sorted from blood. This CDR3 is CASVGAEGLNYNEQFF. CDR3 nucleotide sequence: TGCGCCAGCGTGGGGGCCGAGGGACTAAACTACAATGAGCAGTTCTTC.